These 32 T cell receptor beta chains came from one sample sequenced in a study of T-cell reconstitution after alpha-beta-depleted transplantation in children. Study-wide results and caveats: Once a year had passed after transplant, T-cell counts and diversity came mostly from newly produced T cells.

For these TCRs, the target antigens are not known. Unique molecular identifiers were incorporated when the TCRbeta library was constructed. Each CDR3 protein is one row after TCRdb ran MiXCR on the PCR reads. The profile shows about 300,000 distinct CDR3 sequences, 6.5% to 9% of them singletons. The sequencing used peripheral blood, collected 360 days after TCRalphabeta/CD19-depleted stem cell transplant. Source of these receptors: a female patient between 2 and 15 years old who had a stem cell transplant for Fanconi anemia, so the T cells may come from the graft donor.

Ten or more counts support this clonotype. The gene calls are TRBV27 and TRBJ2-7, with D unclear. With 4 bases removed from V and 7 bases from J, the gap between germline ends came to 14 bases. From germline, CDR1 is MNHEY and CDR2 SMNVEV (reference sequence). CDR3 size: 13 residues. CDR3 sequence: CASSYDPVGEQYF. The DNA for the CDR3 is TGTGCCAGCAGTTATGATCCGGTGGGAGAGCAGTACTTC.

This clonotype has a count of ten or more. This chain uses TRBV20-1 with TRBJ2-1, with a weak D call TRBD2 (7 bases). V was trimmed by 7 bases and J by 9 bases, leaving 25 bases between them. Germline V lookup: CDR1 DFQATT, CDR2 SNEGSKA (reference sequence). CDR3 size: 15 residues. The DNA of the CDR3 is TGCAGTGTTGGGGAACCCCTGGGGGGGCAGGGTGAGCAGTTCTTC. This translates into CSVGEPLGGQGEQFF.

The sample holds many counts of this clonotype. CDR3 nucleotide sequence: TGTGCCAGCAGCTTGAAGGTTGGTAGCGGGGTAGACGAGCAGTACGTC. It is translated as CASSLKVGSGVDEQYV. V usage is TRBV5-6 and J usage is TRBJ2-7; 8 bases fit TRBD2. Germline-derived CDR1 and CDR2 are SGHDT and YYEEEE. The V and J ends lost 1 base and 5 bases, in that order; junction bases with no gene match: 11. There are 16 residues in the CDR3.

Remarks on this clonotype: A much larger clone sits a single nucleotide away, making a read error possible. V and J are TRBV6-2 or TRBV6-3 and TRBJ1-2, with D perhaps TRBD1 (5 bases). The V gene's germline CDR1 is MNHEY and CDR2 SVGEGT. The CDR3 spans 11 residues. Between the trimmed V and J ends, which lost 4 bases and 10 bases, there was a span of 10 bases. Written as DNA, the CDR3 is TGTGCCAGCAGTTCCGGGGCCGTCTACACCTTC. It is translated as CASSSGAVYTF.

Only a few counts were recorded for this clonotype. In DNA form, the CDR3 reads TGTGCCAGCAGTGATAACAGTAACATCGGCATAAGTCCTGAAGCTTTCTTT. Translated, it gives CASSDNSNIGISPEAFF. The J gene is TRBJ1-1, the V gene TRBV2; unclear D gene. The V gene lost 3 bases and the J gene lost 6 bases, with 23 bases spanning the gap. CDR3 length: 17 amino acids. CDR1 is SNHLY and CDR2 is FYNNEI in the germline V gene.

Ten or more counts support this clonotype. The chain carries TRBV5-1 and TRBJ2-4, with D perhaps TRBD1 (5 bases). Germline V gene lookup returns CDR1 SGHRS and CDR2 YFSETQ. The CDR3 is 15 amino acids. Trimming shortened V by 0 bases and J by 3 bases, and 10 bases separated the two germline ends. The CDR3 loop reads CASSLGGLDKNIQYF. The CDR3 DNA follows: TGCGCCAGCAGCTTGGGGGGCTTGGACAAAAACATTCAGTACTTC.

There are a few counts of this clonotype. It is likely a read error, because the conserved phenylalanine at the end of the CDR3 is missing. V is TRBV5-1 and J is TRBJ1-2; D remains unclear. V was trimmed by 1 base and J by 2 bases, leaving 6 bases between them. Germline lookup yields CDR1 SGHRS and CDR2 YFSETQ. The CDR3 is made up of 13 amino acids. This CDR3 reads CASSLLQNYGYTY. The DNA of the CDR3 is TGCGCCAGCAGCTTGCTACAGAACTATGGCTACACCTAC.

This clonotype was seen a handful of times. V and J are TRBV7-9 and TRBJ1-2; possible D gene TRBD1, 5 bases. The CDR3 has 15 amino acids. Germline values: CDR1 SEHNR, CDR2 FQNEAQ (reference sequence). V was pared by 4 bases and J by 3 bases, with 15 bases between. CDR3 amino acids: CASSSTGAGYYGYTF. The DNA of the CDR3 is TGTGCCAGCAGCTCAACTGGGGCAGGGTACTATGGCTACACCTTC. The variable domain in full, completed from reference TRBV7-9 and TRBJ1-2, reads DTGVSQNPRHKITKRGQNVTFRCDPISEHNRLYWYRQTLGQGPEFLTYFQNEAQLEKSRLLSDRFSAERPKGSFSTLEIQRTEQGDSAMYLCASSSTGAGYYGYTFGSGTRLTVV.

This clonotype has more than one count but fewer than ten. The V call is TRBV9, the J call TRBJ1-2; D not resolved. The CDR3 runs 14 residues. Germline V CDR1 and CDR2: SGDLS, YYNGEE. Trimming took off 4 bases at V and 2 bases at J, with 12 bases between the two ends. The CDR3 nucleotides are TGTGCCAGCAGCCCCCACGGCAGAAACTATGGCTACACCTTC. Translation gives CASSPHGRNYGYTF.

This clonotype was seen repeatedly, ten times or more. CDR3 protein: CASSFGDRRTYNSPLHF. CDR3 bases: TGCGCCAGCAGCTTCGGGGACAGGCGTACCTATAATTCACCCCTCCACTTT. The chain carries TRBV5-1 and TRBJ1-6; TRBD1 matches 8 bases. The CDR3 contains 17 residues. Trimming at V came to 2 bases and at J to 2 bases, leaving 6 bases not matched to a gene. Germline CDR1 reads SGHRS; CDR2 reads YFSETQ.

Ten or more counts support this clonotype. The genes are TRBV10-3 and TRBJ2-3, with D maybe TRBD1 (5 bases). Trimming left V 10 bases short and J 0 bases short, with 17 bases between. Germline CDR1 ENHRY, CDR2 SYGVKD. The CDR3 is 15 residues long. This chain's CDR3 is CASGPGPSSTDTQYF. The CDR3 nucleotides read TGTGCCAGCGGACCAGGGCCTTCTAGCACAGATACGCAGTATTTT.

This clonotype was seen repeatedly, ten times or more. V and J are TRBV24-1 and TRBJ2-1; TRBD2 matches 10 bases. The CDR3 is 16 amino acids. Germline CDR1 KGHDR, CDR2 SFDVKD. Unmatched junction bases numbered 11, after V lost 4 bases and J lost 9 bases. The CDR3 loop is CATSDKSGRAISEQFF. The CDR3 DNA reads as TGTGCCACCAGTGACAAAAGCGGGAGGGCCATCAGTGAGCAGTTCTTC.

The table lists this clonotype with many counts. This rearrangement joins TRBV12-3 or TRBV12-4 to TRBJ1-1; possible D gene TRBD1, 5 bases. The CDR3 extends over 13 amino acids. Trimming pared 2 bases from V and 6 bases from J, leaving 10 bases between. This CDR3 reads CASSLMGVAEAFF. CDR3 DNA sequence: TGTGCCAGCAGTTTAATGGGGGTGGCTGAAGCTTTCTTT.

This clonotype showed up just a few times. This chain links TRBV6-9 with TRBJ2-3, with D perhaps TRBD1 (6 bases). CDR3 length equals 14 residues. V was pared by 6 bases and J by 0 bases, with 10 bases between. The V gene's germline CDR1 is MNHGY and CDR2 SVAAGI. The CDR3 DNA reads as TGTGCCAGCAGACCGGGGACAAGCACAGATACGCAGTATTTT. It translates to CASRPGTSTDTQYF.

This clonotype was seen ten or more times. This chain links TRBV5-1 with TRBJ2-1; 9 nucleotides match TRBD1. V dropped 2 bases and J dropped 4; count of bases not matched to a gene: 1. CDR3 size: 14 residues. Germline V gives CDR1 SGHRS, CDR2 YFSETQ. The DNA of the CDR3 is TGCGCCAGCAGCTTCGGGACAGGGTACAATGAGCAGTTCTTC. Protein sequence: CASSFGTGYNEQFF.

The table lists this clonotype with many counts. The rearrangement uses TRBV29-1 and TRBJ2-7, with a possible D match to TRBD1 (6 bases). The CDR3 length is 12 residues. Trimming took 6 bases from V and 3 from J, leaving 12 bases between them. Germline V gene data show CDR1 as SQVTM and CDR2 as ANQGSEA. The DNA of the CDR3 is TGCAGCGTCGCCACACAGGGCTACGAGCAGTACTTC. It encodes CSVATQGYEQYF.

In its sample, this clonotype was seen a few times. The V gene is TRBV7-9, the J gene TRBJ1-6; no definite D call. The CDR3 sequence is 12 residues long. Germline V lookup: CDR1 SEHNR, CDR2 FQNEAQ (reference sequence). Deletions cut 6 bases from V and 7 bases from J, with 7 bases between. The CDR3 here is CASRRLNSPLHF. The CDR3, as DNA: TGTGCCAGCAGGCGCCTCAATTCACCCCTCCACTTT. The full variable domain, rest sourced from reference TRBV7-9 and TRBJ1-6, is DTGVSQNPRHKITKRGQNVTFRCDPISEHNRLYWYRQTLGQGPEFLTYFQNEAQLEKSRLLSDRFSAERPKGSFSTLEIQRTEQGDSAMYLCASRRLNSPLHFGNGTRLTVT.

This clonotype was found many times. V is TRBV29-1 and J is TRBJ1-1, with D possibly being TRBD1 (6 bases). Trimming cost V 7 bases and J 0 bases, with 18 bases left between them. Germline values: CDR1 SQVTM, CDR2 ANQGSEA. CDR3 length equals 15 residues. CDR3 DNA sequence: TGCAGCGCCTCTCCCCCGAAGGGGGTGAACACTGAAGCTTTCTTT. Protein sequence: CSASPPKGVNTEAFF.

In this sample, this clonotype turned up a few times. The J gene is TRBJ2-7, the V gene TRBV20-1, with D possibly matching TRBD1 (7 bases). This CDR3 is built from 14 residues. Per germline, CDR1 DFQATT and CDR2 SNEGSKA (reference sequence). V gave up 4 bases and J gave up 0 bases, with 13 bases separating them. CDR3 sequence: CSAMGGTVSYEQYV. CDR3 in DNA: TGCAGTGCTATGGGCGGGACAGTCTCCTACGAGCAGTACGTC.

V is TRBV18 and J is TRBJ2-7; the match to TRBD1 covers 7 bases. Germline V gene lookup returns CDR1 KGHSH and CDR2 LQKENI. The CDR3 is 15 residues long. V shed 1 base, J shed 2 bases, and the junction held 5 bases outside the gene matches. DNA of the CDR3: TGTGCCAGCTCACCACACAGGGGTTCAGCCTACGAGCAGTACTTC. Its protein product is CASSPHRGSAYEQYF.

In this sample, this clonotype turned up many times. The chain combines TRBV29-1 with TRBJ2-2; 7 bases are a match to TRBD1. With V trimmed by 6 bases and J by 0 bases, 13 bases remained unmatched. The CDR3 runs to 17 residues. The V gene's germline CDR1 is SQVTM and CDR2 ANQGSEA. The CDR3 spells CSVALTGALANTGELFF. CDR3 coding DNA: TGCAGCGTGGCACTAACAGGGGCTCTCGCGAACACCGGGGAGCTGTTTTTT.

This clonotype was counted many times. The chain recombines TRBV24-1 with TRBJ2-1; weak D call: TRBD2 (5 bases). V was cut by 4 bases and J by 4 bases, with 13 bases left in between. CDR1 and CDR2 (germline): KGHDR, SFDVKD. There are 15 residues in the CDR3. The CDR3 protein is CATSDRLGGYNEQFF. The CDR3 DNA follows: TGTGCCACCAGTGACCGACTCGGCGGGTACAATGAGCAGTTCTTC.

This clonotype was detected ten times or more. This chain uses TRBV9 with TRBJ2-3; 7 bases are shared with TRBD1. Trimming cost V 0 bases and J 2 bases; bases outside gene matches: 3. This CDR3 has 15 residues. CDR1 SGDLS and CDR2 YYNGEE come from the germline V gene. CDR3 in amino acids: CASSVGGQLTDTQYF. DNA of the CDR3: TGTGCCAGCAGCGTAGGGGGACAGCTCACAGATACGCAGTATTTT.

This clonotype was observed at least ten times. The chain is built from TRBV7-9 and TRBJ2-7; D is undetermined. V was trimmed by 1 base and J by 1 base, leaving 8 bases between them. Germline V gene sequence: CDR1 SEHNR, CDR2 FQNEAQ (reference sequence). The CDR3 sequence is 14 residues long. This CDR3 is CASSLGGISYEQYF. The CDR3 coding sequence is TGTGCCAGCAGCTTAGGGGGTATTTCCTACGAGCAGTACTTC. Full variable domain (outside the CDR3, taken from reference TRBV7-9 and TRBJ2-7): DTGVSQNPRHKITKRGQNVTFRCDPISEHNRLYWYRQTLGQGPEFLTYFQNEAQLEKSRLLSDRFSAERPKGSFSTLEIQRTEQGDSAMYLCASSLGGISYEQYFGPGTRLTVT.

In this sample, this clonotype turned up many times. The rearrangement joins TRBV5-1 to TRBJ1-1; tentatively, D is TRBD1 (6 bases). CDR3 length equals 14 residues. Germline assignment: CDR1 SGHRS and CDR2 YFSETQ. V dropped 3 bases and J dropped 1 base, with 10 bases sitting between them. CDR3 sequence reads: CASSSGHQNTEAFF. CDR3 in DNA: TGCGCCAGCAGCTCGGGACACCAGAACACTGAAGCTTTCTTT.

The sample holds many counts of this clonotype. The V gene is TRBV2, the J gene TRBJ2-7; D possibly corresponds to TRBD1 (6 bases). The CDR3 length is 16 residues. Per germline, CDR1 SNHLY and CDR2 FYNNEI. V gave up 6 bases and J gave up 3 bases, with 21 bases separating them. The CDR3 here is CASRGTGQRSYYEQYF. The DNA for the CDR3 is TGTGCCAGCAGAGGAACCGGACAGAGGAGCTACTACGAGCAGTACTTC.

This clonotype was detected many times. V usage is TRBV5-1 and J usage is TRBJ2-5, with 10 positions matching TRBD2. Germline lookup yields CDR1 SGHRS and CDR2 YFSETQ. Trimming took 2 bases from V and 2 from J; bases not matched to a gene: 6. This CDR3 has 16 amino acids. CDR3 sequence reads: CASSFRRTSGQETQYF. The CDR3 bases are TGCGCCAGCAGCTTCCGGCGGACTAGCGGACAAGAGACCCAGTACTTC.

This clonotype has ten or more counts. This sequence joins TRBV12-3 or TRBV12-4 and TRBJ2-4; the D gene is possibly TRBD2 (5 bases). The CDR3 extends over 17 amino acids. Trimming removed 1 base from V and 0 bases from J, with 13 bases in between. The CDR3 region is CASSLEIQDLAKNIQYF. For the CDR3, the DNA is TGTGCCAGCAGTTTAGAAATCCAGGACTTAGCCAAAAACATTCAGTACTTC.

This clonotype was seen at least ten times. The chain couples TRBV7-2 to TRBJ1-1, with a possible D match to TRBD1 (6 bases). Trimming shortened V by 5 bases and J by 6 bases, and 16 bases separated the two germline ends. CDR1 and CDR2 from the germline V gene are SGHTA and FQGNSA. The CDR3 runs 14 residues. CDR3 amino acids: CASSVQGSSAEAFF. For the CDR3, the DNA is TGTGCCAGCAGCGTACAGGGTTCATCAGCTGAAGCTTTCTTT.

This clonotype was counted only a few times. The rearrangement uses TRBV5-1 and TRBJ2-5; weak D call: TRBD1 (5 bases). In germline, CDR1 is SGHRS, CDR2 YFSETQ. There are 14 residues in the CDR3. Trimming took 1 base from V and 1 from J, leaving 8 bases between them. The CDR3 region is CASSLTQVQETQYF. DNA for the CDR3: TGCGCCAGCAGCTTGACACAGGTCCAAGAGACCCAGTACTTC.

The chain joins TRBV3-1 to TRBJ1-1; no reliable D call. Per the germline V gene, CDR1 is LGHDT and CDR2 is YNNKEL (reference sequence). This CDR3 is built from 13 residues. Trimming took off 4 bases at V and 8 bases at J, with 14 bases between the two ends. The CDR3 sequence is CASSPFGRPEAFF. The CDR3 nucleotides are TGTGCCAGCAGCCCGTTTGGACGCCCCGAAGCTTTCTTT.

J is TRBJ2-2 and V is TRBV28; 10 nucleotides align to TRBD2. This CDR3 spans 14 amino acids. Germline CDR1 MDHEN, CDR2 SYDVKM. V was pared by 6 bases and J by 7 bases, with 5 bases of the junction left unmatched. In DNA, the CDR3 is TGTGCCAGCAGACTAGCGGGGACCCTCGGGGAGCTGTTTTTT. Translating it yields CASRLAGTLGELFF.